This TCR beta chain was found in a study of T cell responses to AZD1222 COVID-19 vaccine. Study-wide results and caveats: The donors showed a predominance of white British ancestry and of females, with possible underestimation of clonal diversity. Repertoires were collected only later (after the peak T cell response had occurred).

As regards this clone: Its target is not known.

Assay used: immunoSEQ multiplex PCR; TCRdb lists only in-frame clones, some missing. Here the sample spans around 80,000 clones, 83% being singletons. The CDR3 extends over 15 amino acids. The V end lost 2 bases, the J end lost 2 bases, and 10 bases lay between the germline ends. CDR1 and CDR2 (germline): MDHEN, SYDVKM. This sample comprised peripheral blood, obtained 28 days after the second AZD1222 dose. J is TRBJ2-1 and V is TRBV28, with D tentatively TRBD2 (5 bases). The sequence was collected from an adult who received the AZD1222 COVID-19 vaccine. CDR3 residues: CASSLTGSPYNEQFF. CDR3 bases: TGTGCCAGCAGTTTAACGGGGTCCCCCTACAATGAGCAGTTCTTC.